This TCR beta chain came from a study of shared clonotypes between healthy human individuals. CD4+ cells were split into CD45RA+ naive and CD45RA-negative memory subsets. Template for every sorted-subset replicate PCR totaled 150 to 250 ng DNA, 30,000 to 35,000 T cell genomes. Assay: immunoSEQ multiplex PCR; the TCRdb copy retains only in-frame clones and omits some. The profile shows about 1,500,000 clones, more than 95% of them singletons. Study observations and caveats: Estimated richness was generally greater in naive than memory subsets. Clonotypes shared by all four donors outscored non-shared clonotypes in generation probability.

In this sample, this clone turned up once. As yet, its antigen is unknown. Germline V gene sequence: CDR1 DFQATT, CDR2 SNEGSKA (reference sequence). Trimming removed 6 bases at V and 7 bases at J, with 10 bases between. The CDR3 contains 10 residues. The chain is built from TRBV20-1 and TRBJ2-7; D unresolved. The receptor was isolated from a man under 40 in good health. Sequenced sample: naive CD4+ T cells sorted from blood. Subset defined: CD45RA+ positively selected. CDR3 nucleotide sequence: TGCAGTGCCAACGCGGTTGAGCAGTACTTC. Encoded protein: CSANAVEQYF.